This T cell receptor (beta chain) was retrieved from a study of blood T cell repertoires in COVID-19. Assay used: immunoSEQ multiplex PCR; TCRdb lists only in-frame clones, some missing. Among about 14,000 clones listed, around 83% were seen once. In its sample, this clone was seen once. The CDR3 runs to 15 residues. Germline V gives CDR1 SGHRS, CDR2 YFSETQ. With 4 bases clipped from V and 5 bases from J, the junction kept 10 bases outside the gene matches. Sequencing input: peripheral blood. The rearrangement uses TRBV5-1 and TRBJ2-5; TRBD1 agrees at 8 bases. The receptor's source is a man older than 75 with active or convalescent COVID-19. The CDR3 loop reads CASSPGTGGWETQYF. The CDR3 coding sequence is TGCGCCAGCAGCCCAGGGACAGGTGGCTGGGAGACCCAGTACTTC.